The rows below give T cell receptor beta chains drawn from one sample of a study of cytomegalovirus exposure and HLA in healthy donors. Sequenced by immunoSEQ multiplex PCR; TCRdb stores in-frame clones only, minus some. The sample contains some 140,000 clones, approximately 70% of which appear only once. The sample consisted of PBMCs. These receptors all come from a middle-aged woman in good health and CMV-seronegative. The CDR3 runs from the conserved cysteine through the conserved F or W. A D gene is named only where the DNA matches it firmly. The size field is filled for only some rows; it gives once, few, many or a size class.

clone_size: -
d_call: -
v_call: TRBV12-5
j_call: TRBJ2-7
cdr3_nt: TGTGCTAGTGGTTTGGTCGTCCGGAATCGGGTCGCCTACGAGCAGTACTTC
cdr3_aa: CASGLVVRNRVAYEQYF

clone_size: -
d_call: -
v_call: TRBV28
j_call: TRBJ1-2
cdr3_nt: TGTGCCAGCAGCTCCGGAAATGGACAATTTGGCTACACCTTC
cdr3_aa: CASSSGNGQFGYTF

clone_size: few
d_call: TRBD1
v_call: TRBV25-1
j_call: TRBJ1-4
cdr3_nt: TGTGCCAGCAGTGAATGGAAGGGGGCCACCGAAAAACTGTTTTTT
cdr3_aa: CASSEWKGATEKLFF

clone_size: -
d_call: -
v_call: TRBV7-9
j_call: TRBJ1-2
cdr3_nt: TGTTCCAGCAGCTCGGGGGGCTTGGGCTATGGCTACACCTTC
cdr3_aa: CSSSSGGLGYGYTF

clone_size: -
d_call: TRBD2
v_call: TRBV11-2
j_call: TRBJ2-1
cdr3_nt: TGTGCCAGCAGCTCCGGGACTACCCCAAATGAGCAGTTCTTC
cdr3_aa: CASSSGTTPNEQFF

clone_size: many
d_call: -
v_call: TRBV6-1
j_call: TRBJ2-1
cdr3_nt: TGTGCCAGCAGTGTGCGGGGCTCCTACAATGAGCAGTTCTTC
cdr3_aa: CASSVRGSYNEQFF

clone_size: -
d_call: TRBD1
v_call: TRBV7-9
j_call: TRBJ2-4
cdr3_nt: TGTGCCAGCAGCTTAGCGTGGGGGGACAGGGATCACATTCAGTACTTC
cdr3_aa: CASSLAWGDRDHIQYF

clone_size: -
d_call: -
v_call: TRBV5-6
j_call: TRBJ1-1
cdr3_nt: TGTGCCAGCAAACAGAGGAACACTGAAGCTTTCTTT
cdr3_aa: CASKQRNTEAFF

clone_size: few
d_call: -
v_call: TRBV27
j_call: TRBJ1-2
cdr3_nt: TGTGCCAGCAGTTTGGGGATGGGCAGGGGAAGTGGCTACACCTTC
cdr3_aa: CASSLGMGRGSGYTF

clone_size: -
d_call: -
v_call: TRBV7-3
j_call: TRBJ1-2
cdr3_nt: TGTGCCAGCAGCTTAACGTACAGAGATGATGGCTACACCTTC
cdr3_aa: CASSLTYRDDGYTF

clone_size: -
d_call: TRBD2
v_call: TRBV7-3
j_call: TRBJ2-6
cdr3_nt: TGTGCCAGCAGCTTATTTGCGGGGGGGCTCTCTGGGGCCAACGTCCTGACTTTC
cdr3_aa: CASSLFAGGLSGANVLTF

clone_size: once
d_call: -
v_call: TRBV10-1
j_call: TRBJ2-3
cdr3_nt: TGCGCCAGCAGTGAGCCTGGGGAGGCAGATACGCAGTATTTT
cdr3_aa: CASSEPGEADTQYF

clone_size: few
d_call: -
v_call: TRBV2
j_call: TRBJ1-5
cdr3_nt: TGTGCCAGCAGACCGGACACCGGTCAGCCCCAGCATTTT
cdr3_aa: CASRPDTGQPQHF

clone_size: -
d_call: -
v_call: TRBV23-1
j_call: TRBJ1-2
cdr3_nt: TGCGCCAGCAGTTACCCCGATAGAGGTTGTCGCGACTATGGCTACACCTTC
cdr3_aa: CASSYPDRGCRDYGYTF

clone_size: -
d_call: TRBD1
v_call: TRBV19
j_call: TRBJ2-3
cdr3_nt: TGTGCCAGTAGTAGAGAGGGGGCATCAGATACGCAGTATTTT
cdr3_aa: CASSREGASDTQYF